This T cell receptor (beta chain) emerged from a study of blood T cell repertoires in COVID-19. The authors' processing: Amplification with reference gene primers provided the estimates of nucleated cell counts. Sequenced by immunoSEQ multiplex PCR; TCRdb stores in-frame clones only, minus some. D and trimming were read from the DNA, whereas the V and J calls and clone size are those reported in that table. The sample includes more than 150,000 clones, 65% to 80% seen only once; the top ten take about 13%. The CDR3 is 15 residues long. Germline CDR1 reads LNHDA; CDR2 reads SQIVND (reference sequence). V shed 1 base and J 2 bases; nucleotides not matched to a gene: 2. The sample holds one count of this clone.

Material for sequencing was peripheral blood. The chain combines TRBV19 with TRBJ1-3; 7 nucleotides line up with TRBD1. The sequence derives from a man aged 50 to 60 who had recovered from COVID-19. The CDR3 DNA follows: TGTGCCAGTAGTATAGCCGGGACAGCTGGAAACACCATATATTTT. It encodes CASSIAGTAGNTIYF.